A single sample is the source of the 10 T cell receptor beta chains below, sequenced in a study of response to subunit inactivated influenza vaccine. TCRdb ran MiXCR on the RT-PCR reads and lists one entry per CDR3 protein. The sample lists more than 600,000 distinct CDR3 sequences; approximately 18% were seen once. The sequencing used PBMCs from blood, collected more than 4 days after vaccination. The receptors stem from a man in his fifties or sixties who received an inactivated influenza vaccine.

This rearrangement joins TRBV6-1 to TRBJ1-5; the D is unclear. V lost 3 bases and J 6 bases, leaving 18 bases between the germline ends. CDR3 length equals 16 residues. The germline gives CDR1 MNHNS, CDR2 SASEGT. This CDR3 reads CASSDRAGWLSQPQHF. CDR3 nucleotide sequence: TGTGCCAGCAGTGACCGCGCCGGGTGGCTGAGTCAGCCCCAGCATTTT.

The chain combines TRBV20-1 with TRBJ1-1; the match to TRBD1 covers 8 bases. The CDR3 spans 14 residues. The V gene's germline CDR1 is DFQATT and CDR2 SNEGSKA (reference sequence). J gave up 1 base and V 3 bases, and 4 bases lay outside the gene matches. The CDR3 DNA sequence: TGCAGTGCTAGCGACAGGGGCTGGAACACTGAAGCTTTCTTT. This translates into CSASDRGWNTEAFF.

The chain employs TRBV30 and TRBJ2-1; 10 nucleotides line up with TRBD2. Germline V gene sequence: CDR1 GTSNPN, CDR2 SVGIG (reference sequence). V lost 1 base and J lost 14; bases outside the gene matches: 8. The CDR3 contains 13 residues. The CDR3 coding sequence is TGTGCCTGGAGTGCGGCTAGCGGGAGAAATGAGTTCTTC. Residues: CAWSAASGRNEFF.

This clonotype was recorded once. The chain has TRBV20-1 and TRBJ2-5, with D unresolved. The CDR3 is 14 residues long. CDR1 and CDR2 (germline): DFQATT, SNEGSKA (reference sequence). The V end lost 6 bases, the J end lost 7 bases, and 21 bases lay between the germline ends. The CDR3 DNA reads TGCAGTGCAAAGAAGAAGGCGGACCCTGTGACCCAGTACTTC. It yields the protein CSAKKKADPVTQYF.

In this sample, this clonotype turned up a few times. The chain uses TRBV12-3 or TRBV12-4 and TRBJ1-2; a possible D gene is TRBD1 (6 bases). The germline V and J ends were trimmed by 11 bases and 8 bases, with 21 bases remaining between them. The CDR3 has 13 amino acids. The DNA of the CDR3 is TGTGCCTCAAAGCTGGGCAGGGGACTCGGCTACACCTTC. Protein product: CASKLGRGLGYTF.

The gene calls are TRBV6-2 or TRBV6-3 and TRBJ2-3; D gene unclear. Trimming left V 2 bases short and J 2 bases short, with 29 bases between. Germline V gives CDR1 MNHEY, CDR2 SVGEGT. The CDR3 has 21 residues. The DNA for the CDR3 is TGTGCCAGCAGTTACCCCTCCCCGGAGAAACTAATTCAATTTGACACAGATACGCAGTATTTT. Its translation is CASSYPSPEKLIQFDTDTQYF.

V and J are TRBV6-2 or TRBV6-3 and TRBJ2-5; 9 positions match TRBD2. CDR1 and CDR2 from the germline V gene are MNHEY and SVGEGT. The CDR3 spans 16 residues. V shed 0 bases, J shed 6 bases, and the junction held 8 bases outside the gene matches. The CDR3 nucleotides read TGTGCCAGCAGTTACTCGAACGCTAGCGGGAAGAAGACCCAGTACTTC. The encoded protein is CASSYSNASGKKTQYF.

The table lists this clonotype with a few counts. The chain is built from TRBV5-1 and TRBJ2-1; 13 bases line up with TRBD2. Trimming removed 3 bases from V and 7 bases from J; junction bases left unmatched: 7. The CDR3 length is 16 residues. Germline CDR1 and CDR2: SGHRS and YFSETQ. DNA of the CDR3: TGCGCCAGCAGCTCCGGACTAGCGGGAGTCAAGAATGAGCAGTTCTTC. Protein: CASSSGLAGVKNEQFF.

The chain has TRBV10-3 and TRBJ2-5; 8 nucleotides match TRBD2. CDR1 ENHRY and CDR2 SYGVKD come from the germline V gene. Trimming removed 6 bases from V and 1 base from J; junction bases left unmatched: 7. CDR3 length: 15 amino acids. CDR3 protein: CAIRDIAGSQETQYF. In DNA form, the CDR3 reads TGTGCCATCAGGGATATAGCGGGGAGCCAAGAGACCCAGTACTTC.

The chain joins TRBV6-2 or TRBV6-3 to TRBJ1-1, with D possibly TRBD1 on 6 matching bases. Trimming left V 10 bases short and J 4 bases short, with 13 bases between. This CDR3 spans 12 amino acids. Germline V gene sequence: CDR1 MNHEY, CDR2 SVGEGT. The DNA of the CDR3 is TGTGCCACGACGGACAGTTCCACTGAAGCTTTCTTT. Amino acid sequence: CATTDSSTEAFF.